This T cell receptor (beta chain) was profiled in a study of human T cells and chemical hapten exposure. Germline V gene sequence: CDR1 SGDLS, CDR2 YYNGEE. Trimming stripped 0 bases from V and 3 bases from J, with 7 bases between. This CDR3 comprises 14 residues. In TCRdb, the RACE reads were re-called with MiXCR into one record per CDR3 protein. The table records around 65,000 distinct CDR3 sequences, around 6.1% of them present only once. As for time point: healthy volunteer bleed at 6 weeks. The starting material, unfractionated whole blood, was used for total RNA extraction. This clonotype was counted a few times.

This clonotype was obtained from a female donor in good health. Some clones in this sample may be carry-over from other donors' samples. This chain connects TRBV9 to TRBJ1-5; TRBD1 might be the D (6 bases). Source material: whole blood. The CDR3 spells CASSVGDNNQPQHF. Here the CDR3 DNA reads TGTGCCAGCAGCGTAGGGGACAACAATCAGCCCCAGCATTTT.